Shown below are 18 T cell receptor beta chains from a single sample sequenced in a study of blood T cell repertoires in COVID-19. Sequencing was performed with immunoSEQ multiplex PCR; in TCRdb, only in-frame clones are kept and a portion is missing. The sample consists of 95,000 or so clones, approximately 86% of them appearing once. The sample taken for sequencing was peripheral blood. The receptors shown here come from an elderly man with active or convalescent COVID-19.

The chain carries TRBV6-1 and TRBJ1-1; D is uncertain. Trimming took off 2 bases at V and 1 base at J, with 11 bases between the two ends. CDR3 length: 15 residues. Looked up from germline, CDR1 is MNHNS and CDR2 is SASEGT. DNA for the CDR3: TGTGCCAGCAGTGAACAACGGGGTTGGAACACTGAAGCTTTCTTT. This sequence encodes CASSEQRGWNTEAFF.

V is TRBV5-1 and J is TRBJ2-3; 11 bases are a match to TRBD2. Germline V gene data show CDR1 as SGHRS and CDR2 as YFSETQ. The CDR3 sequence is 18 residues long. Trimming took 6 bases from V and 5 from J; bases not matched to a gene: 17. The CDR3 loop is CASTSPAGGLAAGDTQYF. DNA for the CDR3: TGCGCCAGCACCTCTCCCGCAGGGGGACTAGCGGCCGGAGATACGCAGTATTTT.

This clone was recorded once. The genes are TRBV4-2 and TRBJ2-7; 7 positions match TRBD2. V dropped 1 base and J dropped 0; count of bases not matched to a gene: 9. The germline V gene encodes CDR1 LGHNA and CDR2 YNFKEQ. This CDR3 comprises 17 residues. CDR3 sequence: CASSQGVRSGASYEQYF. The CDR3 nucleotides are TGTGCCAGCAGCCAAGGGGTCCGGAGCGGGGCCTCCTACGAGCAGTACTTC.

This clone occurred a few times. This chain uses TRBV18 with TRBJ2-1; 11 nucleotides match TRBD1. Germline values: CDR1 KGHSH, CDR2 LQKENI. This CDR3 region has 15 residues. V lost 4 bases, J lost 10 bases, and 9 bases stayed unmatched. CDR3 amino acids: CASSLPGQGEAEQFF. The CDR3 nucleotides are TGTGCCAGCTCACTGCCGGGACAGGGGGAGGCGGAGCAGTTCTTC. The full variable domain, completed using reference TRBV18 and TRBJ2-1, is NAGVMQNPRHLVRRRGQEARLRCSPMKGHSHVYWYRQLPEEGLKFMVYLQKENIIDESGMPKERFSAEFPKEGPSILRIQQVVRGDSAAYFCASSLPGQGEAEQFFGPGTRLTVL.

In DNA form, the CDR3 reads TGTGCCAGCAGCTTAGGTCCGGTCACAGATACGCAGTATTTT. Residues: CASSLGPVTDTQYF. The chain joins TRBV11-3 to TRBJ2-3; D not resolved. Trimming left V 1 base short and J 2 bases short, with 7 bases between. Germline loops: CDR1 SGHNT, CDR2 YENEEA. The CDR3 contains 14 residues.

This clone was recorded only once. This sequence joins TRBV3-1 (or the pseudogene TRBV3-2) and TRBJ1-2; D remains unclear. V lost 0 bases and J lost 2, with 13 bases in between. This CDR3 region has 16 residues. Germline CDR1 is LGHDT and CDR2 is YNNKEL (reference sequence). CDR3 residues: CASSQDLTAGNYGYTF. The CDR3 nucleotides are TGTGCCAGCAGCCAAGATCTCACAGCAGGAAACTATGGCTACACCTTC.

The chain combines TRBV7-2 with TRBJ1-2, with D unresolved. Germline CDR1 SGHTA, CDR2 FQGNSA. Between the trimmed V and J ends, which lost 5 bases and 3 bases, there was a span of 13 bases. The CDR3 loop spans 14 amino acids. As DNA, the CDR3 is TGTGCCAGCAGCGTAGGGCATCTCTACTATGGCTACACCTTC. As protein: CASSVGHLYYGYTF.

For the CDR3, the DNA is TGTGCCAGCAGTGGGGGAGGGGGTGAGCAGTACTTC. It yields the protein CASSGGGGEQYF. V usage is TRBV2 and J usage is TRBJ2-7; possible D gene TRBD2, 7 bases. Germline CDR1 SNHLY, CDR2 FYNNEI. V was shortened by 4 bases and J by 7 bases, with 11 bases between the two germline ends. The CDR3 loop spans 12 amino acids.

The J gene is TRBJ2-1, the V gene TRBV14, with a possible D match to TRBD2 (6 bases). There are 16 residues in the CDR3. Looked up from germline, CDR1 is SGHDN and CDR2 is FVKESK. With 4 bases removed from V and 6 bases from J, the gap between germline ends came to 19 bases. Here the CDR3 reads CASSLTRLGWGNEQFF. As DNA, the CDR3 is TGTGCCAGCAGCCTGACTAGGTTGGGATGGGGCAATGAGCAGTTCTTC. Full variable domain (outside the CDR3, taken from reference TRBV14 and TRBJ2-1): EAGVTQFPSHSVIEKGQTVTLRCDPISGHDNLYWYRRVMGKEIKFLLHFVKESKQDESGMPNNRFLAERTGGTYSTLKVQPAELEDSGVYFCASSLTRLGWGNEQFFGPGTRLTVL.

This chain joins TRBV6-4 and TRBJ1-5; 7 bases are shared with TRBD1. Trimming cost V 4 bases and J 4 bases; bases outside gene matches: 10. The germline V gene has CDR1 MRHNA and CDR2 SNTAGT. This CDR3 spans 16 amino acids. The chain's CDR3 is CASSGHRTGENQPQHF. Written as DNA, the CDR3 is TGTGCCAGCAGTGGGCACCGGACAGGTGAGAATCAGCCCCAGCATTTT.

This rearrangement joins TRBV5-1 to TRBJ2-3; D possibly corresponds to TRBD2 (6 bases). The CDR3 extends over 15 amino acids. The germline gives CDR1 SGHRS, CDR2 YFSETQ. Trimming removed 4 bases at V and 0 bases at J, with 12 bases between. The CDR3 bases are TGCGCCAGCAGCGCGTCTAGCGTTAGCACAGATACGCAGTATTTT. Its protein product is CASSASSVSTDTQYF.

This clone showed up just once. CDR3 sequence (DNA): TGTGCCAGCAGCTCCGGGATTTGGGGCACAGATACGCAGTATTTT. This codes for CASSSGIWGTDTQYF. The gene calls are TRBV7-2 and TRBJ2-3; maybe TRBD2 (5 bases). The CDR3 spans 15 residues. Trimming took 4 bases from V and 1 from J, leaving 12 bases between them. Germline lookup yields CDR1 SGHTA and CDR2 FQGNSA.

The genes are TRBV15 and TRBJ2-5; weak D call: TRBD2 (5 bases). The V and J ends lost 2 bases and 3 bases respectively, with 10 bases between them. This CDR3 has 14 amino acids. CDR1 and CDR2 from the germline V gene are LNHNV and YYDKDF (reference sequence). The CDR3: CATSRQSGKETQYF. CDR3 DNA: TGTGCCACCAGCAGACAAAGCGGTAAAGAGACCCAGTACTTC.

In its sample, this clone was seen a few times. The genes are TRBV7-2 and TRBJ1-5; the match to TRBD1 covers 7 bases. V lost 4 bases, J lost 7 bases, and 10 bases stayed unmatched. CDR3 length: 15 residues. Per germline, CDR1 SGHTA and CDR2 FQGNSA. CDR3 DNA: TGTGCCAGCAGCTACTTACAGGGGTTGGGGCAGCCCCAGCATTTT. Protein: CASSYLQGLGQPQHF.

V usage is TRBV7-9 and J usage is TRBJ1-2; TRBD1 matches at 8 bases. This CDR3 is built from 15 residues. Trimming removed 3 bases from V and 5 bases from J; junction bases left unmatched: 8. The V gene's germline CDR1 is SEHNR and CDR2 FQNEAQ (reference sequence). CDR3 nucleotide sequence: TGTGCCAGCAGCTTCGGGACAGGTGAACCTTATGGCTACACCTTC. This codes for CASSFGTGEPYGYTF.

This chain joins TRBV18 and TRBJ2-2, with D perhaps TRBD1 (5 bases). V was clipped by 3 bases and J by 1 base, with 15 bases between them. The CDR3 sequence is 17 residues long. From germline, CDR1 is KGHSH and CDR2 LQKENI. The CDR3 nucleotides are TGTGCCAGCTCACCTATATGGGGCAGGGTGAACACCGGGGAGCTGTTTTTT. It encodes CASSPIWGRVNTGELFF.

J is TRBJ2-3 and V is TRBV5-1; 10 positions match TRBD2. This CDR3 has 19 residues. The trim removed 4 bases at V and 2 bases at J, leaving 16 bases unmatched. Germline V gene data show CDR1 as SGHRS and CDR2 as YFSETQ. CDR3 nucleotides: TGCGCCAGCAGCCGAACTTCTAGCGGGAGAGATTTGGTCACAGATACGCAGTATTTT. Its protein product is CASSRTSSGRDLVTDTQYF.

The rearrangement links TRBV7-2 to TRBJ2-5; maybe TRBD2 (6 bases). The CDR3 has 17 amino acids. Germline V lookup: CDR1 SGHTA, CDR2 FQGNSA. Trimming took 1 base from V and 1 from J, leaving 16 bases between them. CDR3 amino acids: CASSLGGGGSGQETQYF. For the CDR3, the DNA is TGTGCCAGCAGCTTAGGGGGCGGAGGGAGCGGCCAAGAGACCCAGTACTTC.